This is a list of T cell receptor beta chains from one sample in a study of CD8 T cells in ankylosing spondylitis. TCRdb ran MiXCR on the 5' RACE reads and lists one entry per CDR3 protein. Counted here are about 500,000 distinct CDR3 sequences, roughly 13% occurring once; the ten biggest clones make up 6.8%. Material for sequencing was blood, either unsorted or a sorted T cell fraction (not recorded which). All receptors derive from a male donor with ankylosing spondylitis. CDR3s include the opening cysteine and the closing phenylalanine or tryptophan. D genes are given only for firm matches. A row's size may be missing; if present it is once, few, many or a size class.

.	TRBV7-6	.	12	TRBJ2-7	CASSLVGSEQYF	TGTGCCAGCAGCTTAGTGGGTAGCGAGCAGTACTTC
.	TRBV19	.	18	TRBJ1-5	CASSPGAFLRGGNQPQHF	TGTGCCAGTAGTCCAGGGGCCTTTTTAAGGGGTGGCAATCAGCCCCAGCATTTT
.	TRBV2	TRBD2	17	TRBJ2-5	CTCCVPSGRAFQETQYF	TGTACCTGCTGTGTGCCTAGCGGGAGGGCCTTCCAAGAGACCCAGTACTTC
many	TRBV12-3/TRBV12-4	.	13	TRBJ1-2	CASNPGHVYGYTF	TGTGCCAGCAATCCGGGACACGTCTATGGCTACACCTTC
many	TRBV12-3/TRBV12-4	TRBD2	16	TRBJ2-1	CASSLTSGRSYNEQFF	TGTGCCAGCAGTTTGACTAGCGGGCGCTCCTACAATGAGCAGTTCTTC
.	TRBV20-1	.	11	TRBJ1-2	CSASPVGGYTF	TGCAGTGCGAGCCCTGTGGGTGGCTACACCTTC
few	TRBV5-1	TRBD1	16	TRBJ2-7	CASSLAGQGFSYEQYF	TGCGCCAGCAGTTTGGCGGGACAGGGATTTTCCTACGAGCAGTACTTC
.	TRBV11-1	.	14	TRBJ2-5	CASSLEWGTETQYF	TGTGCCAGCAGCTTAGAGTGGGGGACCGAGACCCAGTACTTC
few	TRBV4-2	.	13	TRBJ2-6	CASSQPGANVLTF	TGTGCCAGCAGCCAACCTGGGGCCAACGTCCTGACTTTC
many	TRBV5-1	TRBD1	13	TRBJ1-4	CASSGDRYEKLFF	TGCGCCAGCAGCGGGGACAGATATGAAAAACTGTTTTTT
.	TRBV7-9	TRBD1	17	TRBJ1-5	CASSLDRGLAGNQPQHF	TGTGCCAGCAGCTTAGACAGGGGGCTAGCGGGCAATCAGCCCCAGCATTTT
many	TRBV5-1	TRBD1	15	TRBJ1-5	CASSLGQGRNQPQHF	TGCGCCAGCAGCTTGGGACAGGGGCGAAATCAGCCCCAGCATTTT
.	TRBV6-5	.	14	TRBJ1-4	CASRLGLANEKLFF	TGTGCCAGCAGATTAGGGCTCGCTAATGAAAAACTGTTTTTT
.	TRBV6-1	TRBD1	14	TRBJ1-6	CASTGDRINSPLHF	TGTGCCAGCACAGGGGACAGGATTAATTCACCCCTCCACTTT
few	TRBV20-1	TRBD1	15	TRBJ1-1	CSARDLGQANTEAFF	TGCAGTGCTAGAGATCTCGGACAGGCGAACACTGAAGCTTTCTTT
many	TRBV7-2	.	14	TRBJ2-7	CASSLLPSAYEQYF	TGTGCCAGCAGCTTACTTCCTAGCGCCTACGAGCAGTACTTC
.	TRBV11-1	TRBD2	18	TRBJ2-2	CASSLGLAGDNWMGELFF	TGTGCCAGCAGCTTGGGACTAGCGGGAGACAATTGGATGGGGGAGCTGTTTTTT
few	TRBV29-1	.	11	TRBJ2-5	CSVNDQETQYF	TGCAGCGTTAATGACCAAGAGACCCAGTACTTC
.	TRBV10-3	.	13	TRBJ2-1	CAISDGRCNEQFF	TGTGCCATCAGTGATGGCAGGTGCAATGAGCAGTTCTTC
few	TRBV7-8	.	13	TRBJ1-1	CASSLNPGPEAFF	TGTGCCAGCAGCTTAAATCCGGGTCCTGAAGCTTTCTTT
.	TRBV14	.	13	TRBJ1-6	CASGAAHNSPLHF	TGTGCCAGCGGGGCTGCCCATAATTCACCCCTCCACTTT
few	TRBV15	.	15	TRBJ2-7	CATSRGARSSYEQYF	TGTGCCACCAGCAGAGGTGCGAGGAGCTCCTACGAGCAGTACTTC
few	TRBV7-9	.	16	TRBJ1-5	CASSALAGPSNQPQHF	TGTGCCAGCAGCGCCCTCGCAGGACCCTCCAATCAGCCCCAGCATTTT
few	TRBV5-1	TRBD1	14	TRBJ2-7	CASSHSQGPYEQYF	TGCGCCAGCAGCCACTCACAGGGGCCCTACGAGCAGTACTTC
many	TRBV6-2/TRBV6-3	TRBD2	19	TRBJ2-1	CASSYGFGAGGLPYNEQFF	TGTGCCAGCAGTTACGGGTTTGGAGCGGGAGGTCTCCCCTACAATGAGCAGTTCTTC
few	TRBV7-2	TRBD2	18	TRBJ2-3	CASSLAPVASGRGDTQYF	TGTGCCAGCAGCTTAGCCCCGGTGGCTAGCGGGAGAGGAGATACGCAGTATTTT
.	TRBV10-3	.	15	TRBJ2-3	CAITGSTRSTDTQYF	TGTGCCATCACCGGATCAACGAGGAGCACAGATACGCAGTATTTT
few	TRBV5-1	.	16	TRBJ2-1	CASSLEGGGAYNEQFF	TGCGCCAGCAGCTTGGAAGGGGGAGGCGCCTACAATGAGCAGTTCTTC
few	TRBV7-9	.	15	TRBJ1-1	CASSSQSPSGTEAFF	TGTGCCAGCAGCTCACAGTCTCCTTCAGGCACTGAAGCTTTCTTT